The clone carrying this T cell receptor (beta chain) has a handful of counts. No antigen is known for it. Libraries were prepared by immunoSEQ multiplex PCR; TCRdb keeps only in-frame clonotypes and omits some of them. The sample holds 60,000 to 85,000 clones, approximately 87% seen once. V lost 2 bases, J lost 0 bases, and 13 bases lay in between. CDR1 and CDR2 from the germline V gene are SGHTA and FQGNSA. The CDR3 runs 16 residues. The data originate from a study of OX40 agonist ivuxolimab in advanced cancers. Study-level findings and limits: Mean expanded clone counts were higher in CD8+ than CD4+ T cells. CD4+ and CD8+ blood T cells expanded clonally by week 6 at 0.1 to 3.0 mg/kg.

The starting material was CD4+ or CD8+ T cells sorted from blood, obtained in a trial of the OX40 agonist ivuxolimab. V and J are TRBV7-2 and TRBJ1-2; perhaps TRBD1 as D (6 bases). The sequence derives from an adult with an advanced solid tumor such as melanoma, head and neck, liver or kidney cancer. CDR3 coding DNA: TGTGCCAGCAGCTTAAGGGTAGACAGGTCTAACTATGGCTACACCTTC. Protein product: CASSLRVDRSNYGYTF.